The 3 T cell receptor beta chains presented below share a single source sample, sequenced in a study of T cells in Graves' hyperthyroidism and ophthalmopathy (dated by TCRdb to the late 2010s). Library construction relied on multiplex PCR. The reads were generated on an Illumina HiSeq 2000. TCR beta CDR3 regions were amplified from RNA transcripts. The TCR CDR3 was subjected to a first round of RT-PCR using the HTBI primer set and the Qiagen OneStep RT-PCR kit. The public reads were run again by TCRdb, first through fastp at Q25 and then through MiXCR, and only productive beta chains were kept. Entries are consolidated by CDR3 protein sequence, retaining the most common genes and DNA. The sample has 500,000 to 550,000 distinct CDR3 sequences on record, 20% of them singletons. The biggest ten clones account for about a quarter of the sample. The sequencing sample was made of blood. The receptor set was obtained from a man aged 18 to 30 with Graves' hyperthyroidism.

This clonotype was picked up many times. The V call is TRBV20-1, the J call TRBJ1-1; 11 nucleotides agree with TRBD1. J gave up 3 bases and V 0 bases, and 3 bases lay outside the gene matches. The germline V gene has CDR1 DFQATT and CDR2 SNEGSKA (reference sequence). The CDR3 has 15 amino acids. CDR3 region: CSARDPGQGDTEAFF. The CDR3 DNA reads as TGCAGTGCTAGAGATCCGGGACAGGGGGACACTGAAGCTTTCTTT.

This clonotype was seen more than once but under ten times. A much larger clonotype is one base distant, so this may be a read error. The rearrangement joins TRBV27 to TRBJ1-3; D unclear. CDR1 and CDR2 from the germline V gene are MNHEY and SMNVEV (reference sequence). The CDR3 runs 15 residues. CDR3 sequence (DNA): TGTGCCAGCAGTTCATCCGACGGACCTGGAAACACCATATGTTTT. Translation gives CASSSSDGPGNTICF.

This clonotype was seen ten or more times. The genes are TRBV27 and TRBJ1-2; TRBD1 is a possible D gene (5 bases). This CDR3 region has 17 residues. From germline, CDR1 is MNHEY and CDR2 SMNVEV (reference sequence). V lost 0 bases, J lost 2 bases, and 16 bases lay in between. The chain's CDR3 is CASSLSRGPPRNYGYTF. CDR3 DNA sequence: TGTGCCAGCAGTTTATCGCGGGGACCTCCACGGAACTATGGCTACACCTTC.